This T cell receptor (beta chain) was captured in a study of cytomegalovirus exposure and HLA in healthy donors. Overall study results and limits: In a later analysis, common viral pathogens appeared linked to several of the most significant clusters. The availability of immune exposure information extended only to CMV serostatus.

As to this clone: The target antigen is unknown.

13 Jbeta primers and 60 Vbeta primers were used for the PCR. The repertoire was sequenced with immunoSEQ multiplex PCR; TCRdb's copy has only in-frame clones and lacks some. The table lists approximately 190,000 clones, over 75% of them singletons. Sequenced: PBMCs. The receptor was derived from a boy aged 2 to 10 in good health and CMV-seronegative.

CDR3 loop: CAISMTGQEQYF. The CDR3 DNA is TGTGCCATTTCAATGACAGGGCAGGAGCAGTACTTC. The rearrangement joins TRBV10-3 to TRBJ2-7, with 7 bases that match TRBD1. The germline V gene encodes CDR1 ENHRY and CDR2 SYGVKD. The length of the CDR3 is 12 residues. With V trimmed by 9 bases and J by 7 bases, 9 bases remained unmatched.